Shown below are 29 T cell receptor beta chains from a single sample sequenced in a study of blood T cell repertoires in COVID-19. Using immunoSEQ multiplex PCR, the repertoire was profiled, and TCRdb retains in-frame clones only, with some absent. The sample lists some 150,000 clones, 75% to 80% occurring once. The sequenced sample consisted of peripheral blood. The source of these receptors is a woman aged 80 or over with acute or convalescent COVID-19.

The CDR3, as DNA: TGTGCCAGCAGCTCGCCCCCGGGACTAGCCTCAGATACGCAGTATTTT. Translation gives CASSSPPGLASDTQYF. V usage is TRBV5-6 and J usage is TRBJ2-3, with 9 bases aligning to TRBD2. Germline V gives CDR1 SGHDT, CDR2 YYEEEE. CDR3 length equals 16 residues. V was pared by 3 bases and J by 4 bases, with 9 bases of the junction left unmatched. The variable domain in full, completed from reference TRBV5-6 and TRBJ2-3, reads DAGVTQSPTHLIKTRGQQVTLRCSPKSGHDTVSWYQQALGQGPQFIFQYYEEEERQRGNFPDRFSGHQFPNYSSELNVNALLLGDSALYLCASSSPPGLASDTQYFGPGTRLTVL.

The chain couples TRBV6-1 to TRBJ1-3; possibly TRBD1 for D (5 bases). The germline V gene has CDR1 MNHNS and CDR2 SASEGT. The CDR3 extends over 16 amino acids. V gave up 3 bases and J gave up 0 bases, with 12 bases separating them. The CDR3 spells CASSDFSRDSGNTIYF. The CDR3 DNA follows: TGTGCCAGCAGTGATTTTAGCAGGGACTCTGGAAACACCATATATTTT.

The genes are TRBV3-1 (or the pseudogene TRBV3-2) and TRBJ1-6, with a weak D call TRBD1 (5 bases). The CDR3 is 14 residues long. The V end was cut by 3 bases, the J end by 10 bases, with 13 bases between. CDR1 is LGHDT and CDR2 is YNNKEL in the germline V gene (reference sequence). The CDR3 sequence: CASSQPRVGSPLHF. Written as DNA, the CDR3 is TGTGCCAGCAGCCAGCCCAGGGTCGGGTCACCCCTCCACTTT.

The rearrangement uses TRBV27 and TRBJ1-1, with 7 bases identical to TRBD1. V lost 7 bases to trimming and J lost 2 bases; unmatched junction nucleotides: 7. CDR1 MNHEY and CDR2 SMNVEV come from the germline V gene (reference sequence). CDR3 length equals 14 residues. The CDR3 DNA reads TGTGCCAGCACCCGACAGGGAAGCAACACTGAAGCTTTCTTT. It yields the protein CASTRQGSNTEAFF.

This clone came up a few times. CDR3 DNA: TGCGCCAGCAGTGAGAGTGAGGGAGGCCCATATCCAACCTACAATGAGCAGTTCTTC. Protein: CASSESEGGPYPTYNEQFF. This chain uses TRBV10-1 with TRBJ2-1; maybe TRBD2 (6 bases). The V end was cut by 2 bases, the J end by 2 bases, with 22 bases between. In germline, CDR1 is WNHNN, CDR2 SYGVQD (reference sequence). The CDR3 consists of 19 residues.

The V call is TRBV5-1, the J call TRBJ1-1; D call uncertain. Deletions cut 0 bases from V and 2 bases from J, with 5 bases between. The CDR3 spans 13 residues. CDR1 is SGHRS and CDR2 is YFSETQ in the germline V gene. This CDR3 reads CASSLAPNTEAFF. CDR3 nucleotide sequence: TGCGCCAGCAGCTTGGCTCCTAACACTGAAGCTTTCTTT.

This chain uses TRBV7-2 with TRBJ2-7; TRBD2 might be the D (5 bases). The V gene's germline CDR1 is SGHTA and CDR2 FQGNSA. The CDR3 runs to 13 residues. Trimming removed 5 bases at V and 2 bases at J, with 10 bases between. CDR3 DNA: TGTGCCAGCAGCCCTAGCCCAGCCTACGAGCAGTACTTC. Amino acids: CASSPSPAYEQYF.

This clone was picked up one time. The V call is TRBV11-3, the J call TRBJ2-1, with a tentative D call TRBD2 (6 bases). CDR3 length equals 13 residues. Germline V gives CDR1 SGHNT, CDR2 YENEEA. Deletions cut 10 bases from V and 1 base from J, with 11 bases between. Here the CDR3 reads CAIRERSYNEQFF. DNA for the CDR3: TGTGCCATTCGGGAGAGGTCCTACAATGAGCAGTTCTTC.

CDR3 nucleotides: TGTGCCAGCAGTTACGGAGGGGGGGTCACAGATACGCAGTATTTT. Amino acids: CASSYGGGVTDTQYF. The rearrangement uses TRBV6-6 and TRBJ2-3; D is perhaps TRBD2 (7 bases). Trimming stripped 2 bases from V and 2 bases from J, with 11 bases between. Germline V gene sequence: CDR1 MNHNY, CDR2 SVGAGI (reference sequence). The CDR3 loop spans 15 amino acids.

The chain is built from TRBV3-1 (or the pseudogene TRBV3-2) and TRBJ1-1; D is unclear. The CDR3 spans 14 residues. In germline, CDR1 is LGHDT, CDR2 YNNKEL (reference sequence). V was pared by 4 bases and J by 1 base, with 10 bases between. The CDR3 region has the DNA TGTGCCAGCAGCCTCGGCTCAGGGAACACTGAAGCTTTCTTT. Residues: CASSLGSGNTEAFF.

The chain couples TRBV7-9 to TRBJ2-2, with a possible D match to TRBD1 (5 bases). Trimming removed 4 bases at V and 5 bases at J, with 8 bases between. This CDR3 region has 13 residues. The germline CDR1 and CDR2 sequences are SEHNR and FQNEAQ (reference sequence). CDR3 in DNA: TGTGCCAGCAGCTCGCAGGGAACCGGGGAGCTGTTTTTT. Translated: CASSSQGTGELFF.

The rearrangement uses TRBV30 and TRBJ2-5, with TRBD2 identical over 10 bases. Germline trimming cut 4 bases from V and 1 base from J; bases unmatched to any gene: 3. The CDR3 covers 14 residues. CDR1 and CDR2 (germline): GTSNPN, SVGIG (reference sequence). For the CDR3, the DNA is TGTGCCTGGACCCGGACTAGCGGCCAAGAGACCCAGTACTTC. Protein product: CAWTRTSGQETQYF.

The J gene is TRBJ1-1, the V gene TRBV5-4, with unresolved D. The CDR3 consists of 16 residues. V lost 5 bases and J 4 bases, leaving 21 bases between the germline ends. The germline CDR1 and CDR2 sequences are SGHNT and YYREEE (reference sequence). CDR3 bases: TGTGCCAGCAGTCCAGGAATGAGGGCGCCCGGCACTGAAGCTTTCTTT. Translated, it gives CASSPGMRAPGTEAFF.

The chain is built from TRBV30 and TRBJ1-1, with D unresolved. In germline, CDR1 is GTSNPN, CDR2 SVGIG (reference sequence). The CDR3 covers 13 residues. V lost 0 bases, J lost 7 bases, and 12 bases lay in between. The CDR3: CAWSVRRRGEAFF. Written as DNA, the CDR3 is TGTGCCTGGAGTGTCAGAAGGCGGGGTGAAGCTTTCTTT.

Points on this clone: At one end, the junction sequence differs from germline, possibly due to a read error. The V gene is TRBV2, the J gene TRBJ2-1; no clear D. Germline values: CDR1 SNHLY, CDR2 FYNNEI. The CDR3 covers 14 residues. CDR3 loop: CASGEASSYNEQFF. The CDR3 DNA reads as TGTGCCAGCGGTGAGGCAAGCTCCTACAATGAGCAGTTCTTC.

V is TRBV12-2 and J is TRBJ2-2; the table's D call, TRBD2, has no DNA check behind it. TRBV12-2 is described as a pseudogene. This CDR3 has 21 residues. In nucleotides, the CDR3 is TGTGCAAGTCGCTTACGGGGGCCGGGACTAGCGGGGGCCGCGAACACCGGGGAGCTGTTTTTT. Translation gives CASRLRGPGLAGAANTGELFF.

J is TRBJ1-2 and V is TRBV11-2; possibly TRBD1 for D (5 bases). The CDR3 length is 14 residues. Looked up from germline, CDR1 is SGHAT and CDR2 is FQNNGV. V was cut by 1 base and J by 8 bases, with 14 bases left in between. CDR3 DNA: TGTGCCAGCAGCTTAGCAACAGGCGGTCGGGGCTACACCTTC. Residues: CASSLATGGRGYTF.

J is TRBJ1-2 and V is TRBV7-2; 12 positions agree with TRBD1. CDR3 length: 16 amino acids. Germline V lookup: CDR1 SGHTA, CDR2 FQGNSA. V gave up 7 bases and J gave up 0 bases; unmatched junction bases: 6. In nucleotides, the CDR3 is TGTGCCAGCATTCGGGACAGGGGGCGGCCTAACTATGGCTACACCTTC. Its protein product is CASIRDRGRPNYGYTF.

This clone has only one observation. J is TRBJ2-7 and V is TRBV4-1; D is unclear. The CDR3 contains 14 residues. Trimming took off 1 base at V and 2 bases at J, with 9 bases between the two ends. Germline CDR1 reads MGHRA; CDR2 reads YSYEKL. For the CDR3, the DNA is TGCGCCAGCAGCCAAGTATTCGAGACCTACGAGCAGTACTTC. Its protein is CASSQVFETYEQYF.

The V gene is TRBV5-8, the J gene TRBJ1-2; weak D call: TRBD1 (6 bases). Germline assignment: CDR1 SGHTS and CDR2 YDEGEE. Trimming removed 6 bases at V and 8 bases at J, with 20 bases between. This CDR3 is 14 amino acids long. CDR3 in amino acids: CASTTRGRGGGYTF. The CDR3 DNA reads TGTGCCAGCACCACCCGGGGTCGTGGGGGCGGCTACACCTTC.

This chain uses TRBV29-1 with TRBJ2-7; D uncertain. In germline, CDR1 is SQVTM, CDR2 ANQGSEA. This CDR3 is 11 amino acids long. Trimming took 4 bases from V and 7 from J, leaving 11 bases between them. CDR3: CSVVALREQYF. CDR3 in DNA: TGCAGCGTTGTGGCCCTCAGGGAGCAGTACTTC.

This chain uses TRBV7-9 with TRBJ2-2; D unclear. Deletions cut 2 bases from V and 6 bases from J, with 10 bases between. Germline CDR1 SEHNR, CDR2 FQNEAQ (reference sequence). CDR3 length: 14 amino acids. The CDR3 bases are TGTGCCAGCAGCTTAAGTAGTATCGCCGGGGAGCTGTTTTTT. Translated, it gives CASSLSSIAGELFF.

This clone was seen a few times. The chain joins TRBV6-5 to TRBJ1-5; weak D call: TRBD1 (5 bases). Between the trimmed V and J ends, which lost 10 bases and 0 bases, there was a span of 13 bases. The CDR3 has 14 residues. The germline V gene encodes CDR1 MNHEY and CDR2 SVGAGI. The CDR3 loop is CATSQDLSNQPQHF. Written as DNA, the CDR3 is TGTGCCACCTCACAGGACCTTAGCAATCAGCCCCAGCATTTT.

This chain uses TRBV6-1 with TRBJ2-5; 7 bases agree with TRBD2. This CDR3 is 14 amino acids long. Germline CDR1 MNHNS, CDR2 SASEGT. Losses at the gene ends were 1 base for V and 3 bases for J; bases not matched to a gene: 2. CDR3 coding DNA: TGTGCCAGCAGTGAAGGTGCGGGGGAAGAGACCCAGTACTTC. It specifies CASSEGAGEETQYF.

The chain carries TRBV6-6 and TRBJ1-2; 7 bases line up with TRBD1. Looked up from germline, CDR1 is MNHNY and CDR2 is SVGAGI (reference sequence). The V gene end was trimmed by 6 bases and the J gene end by 4 bases; junction bases not matched to a gene: 11. The CDR3 totals 15 residues. CDR3 protein: CASRQAQTGFYGYTF. DNA for the CDR3: TGTGCCAGCAGACAGGCCCAGACAGGGTTCTATGGCTACACCTTC.

In this sample, this clone turned up many times. The genes are TRBV28 and TRBJ1-5, with D tentatively TRBD1 (5 bases). V shed 4 bases and J shed 1 base, with 20 bases lying between them. The CDR3 loop spans 18 amino acids. CDR1 and CDR2 (germline): MDHEN, SYDVKM. The CDR3 DNA reads TGTGCCAGCAGTTCATCCCCAGGGATAGTGTTAAGCAATCAGCCCCAGCATTTT. Amino acids: CASSSSPGIVLSNQPQHF.

The chain joins TRBV5-1 to TRBJ1-1; D gene uncertain. Germline V gives CDR1 SGHRS, CDR2 YFSETQ. The CDR3 covers 15 residues. The V and J ends lost 0 bases and 0 bases respectively, with 9 bases between them. The CDR3 DNA follows: TGCGCCAGCAGCTTGGCTACAGCTATGAACACTGAAGCTTTCTTT. It is translated as CASSLATAMNTEAFF. The variable domain in full, completed from reference TRBV5-1 and TRBJ1-1, reads KAGVTQTPRYLIKTRGQQVTLSCSPISGHRSVSWYQQTPGQGLQFLFEYFSETQRNKGNFPGRFSGRQFSNSRSEMNVSTLELGDSALYLCASSLATAMNTEAFFGQGTRLTVV.

J is TRBJ2-3 and V is TRBV15; 10 nucleotides match TRBD2. Germline CDR1 LNHNV, CDR2 YYDKDF (reference sequence). The CDR3 totals 16 residues. The V and J ends lost 4 bases and 1 base, in that order; junction bases with no gene match: 5. The CDR3 loop is CATSTYLAGGTDTQYF. In DNA, the CDR3 is TGTGCCACCAGCACCTATCTAGCGGGGGGCACAGATACGCAGTATTTT.

This clone was seen more than once but under ten times. This sequence joins TRBV27 and TRBJ1-4; the match to TRBD1 covers 8 bases. The CDR3 has 16 residues. The V gene's germline CDR1 is MNHEY and CDR2 SMNVEV (reference sequence). V was pared by 2 bases and J by 8 bases, with 10 bases of the junction left unmatched. CDR3 in DNA: TGTGCCAGCAGTTTAGGGACAGGAATCCCCCTGGAAAAACTGTTTTTT. Translating it yields CASSLGTGIPLEKLFF.